There are many counts of the clone carrying this T cell receptor beta chain. This sample is drawn from a study of T cells in Graves' hyperthyroidism and ophthalmopathy. V dropped 4 bases and J dropped 1 base, with 16 bases sitting between them. The CDR3 sequence is 16 residues long. Germline V gene data show CDR1 as MDHEN and CDR2 as SYDVKM. The TCR beta CDR3 regions underwent amplification using RNA transcripts as the source. The HTBI primer set served for first-round RT-PCR of the TCR CDR3. TCRdb passed the multiplex PCR reads through MiXCR, listing each CDR3 protein once. The sample carries hundreds of thousands of distinct CDR3 sequences, roughly 15% recorded once.

The clonotype was recovered from a woman in her 30s with Graves' hyperthyroidism. The sample taken for sequencing was blood. The V call is TRBV28, the J call TRBJ1-2; D possibly corresponds to TRBD1 (6 bases). CDR3 loop: CASSSHHRVNNYGYTF. In nucleotides, the CDR3 is TGTGCCAGCAGTTCACACCACAGGGTGAATAACTATGGCTACACCTTC.